The next 25 T cell receptor beta chains were all read from a single sample in a study of blood T cell repertoires in COVID-19. This table comes from immunoSEQ multiplex PCR, and its TCRdb copy is limited to in-frame clones, with some not included. The sample lists about 210,000 clones, about 81% seen once, with approximately 9.2% in the top ten. The sequencing sample was made of PBMCs or T cells enriched from blood (not recorded which). The receptor source for this set is a man aged 40-49 years who had recovered from COVID-19.

This clone was found a few times. This chain uses TRBV6-1 with TRBJ1-2; D is uncertain. The germline V and J ends were trimmed by 0 bases and 8 bases, with 16 bases remaining between them. Germline CDR1 MNHNS, CDR2 SASEGT. The CDR3 totals 15 residues. CDR3 sequence reads: CASSEALGSGEGYTF. CDR3 nucleotide sequence: TGTGCCAGCAGTGAAGCGTTAGGCAGCGGGGAGGGCTACACCTTC.

V usage is TRBV3-1 (or the pseudogene TRBV3-2) and J usage is TRBJ2-1; tentative D call: TRBD2 (6 bases). The germline CDR1 and CDR2 sequences are LGHDT and YNNKEL (reference sequence). Deletions cut 0 bases from V and 11 bases from J, with 8 bases between. CDR3 length: 12 residues. The CDR3 bases are TGTGCCAGCAGCCAAGAGCGGGGACAGCAGTTCTTC. Its protein product is CASSQERGQQFF.

This chain connects TRBV12-3 or TRBV12-4 to TRBJ1-1; D is ambiguous. V was trimmed by 4 bases and J by 8 bases, leaving 14 bases between them. The CDR3 covers 13 residues. Here the CDR3 reads CASSSTTFAEAFF. CDR3 DNA: TGTGCCAGCAGTTCGACGACATTCGCAGAAGCTTTCTTT.

The chain employs TRBV13 and TRBJ2-7; 11 positions match TRBD1. The germline CDR1 and CDR2 sequences are PRHDT and FYEKMQ (reference sequence). CDR3 length equals 14 residues. Trimming removed 4 bases from V and 4 bases from J; junction bases left unmatched: 3. CDR3 coding DNA: TGTGCCAGCAGCTCCGGACAGGGGGCTTACGAGCAGTACTTC. Translating gives CASSSGQGAYEQYF.

This clone was counted between two and nine times. The chain carries TRBV6-1 and TRBJ1-1; D perhaps matches TRBD1 (5 bases). The V gene's germline CDR1 is MNHNS and CDR2 SASEGT. V lost 3 bases and J lost 10, with 21 bases in between. The CDR3 covers 15 residues. The chain's CDR3 is CASSETLGRGVGAFF. As DNA, the CDR3 is TGTGCCAGCAGTGAGACCTTAGGGAGGGGTGTTGGAGCTTTCTTT.

The gene calls are TRBV6-5 and TRBJ2-5; the D is unclear. Germline V gene data show CDR1 as MNHEY and CDR2 as SVGAGI. V was clipped by 2 bases and J by 5 bases, with 9 bases between them. The CDR3 consists of 13 residues. Written as DNA, the CDR3 is TGTGCCAGCAGTTACCCGGGTACGGAGACCCAGTACTTC. Its translation is CASSYPGTETQYF.

This clone appeared a few times. The rearrangement uses TRBV6-5 and TRBJ1-1, with 8 positions matching TRBD1. V lost 7 bases and J lost 2; bases outside the gene matches: 9. The length of the CDR3 is 15 residues. Germline V gives CDR1 MNHEY, CDR2 SVGAGI. The CDR3: CASTKTGDGNTEAFF. As DNA, the CDR3 is TGTGCCAGCACGAAGACAGGGGATGGTAACACTGAAGCTTTCTTT.

The CDR3 sequence: CASSWDKNTEAFF. For the CDR3, the DNA is TGTGCCAGCAGCTGGGACAAGAACACTGAAGCTTTCTTT. The chain is built from TRBV7-2 and TRBJ1-1; maybe TRBD1 (6 bases). This CDR3 region has 13 residues. Germline lookup yields CDR1 SGHTA and CDR2 FQGNSA. V shed 4 bases and J shed 1 base, with 7 bases lying between them.

This clone was seen a few times. The rearrangement links TRBV29-1 to TRBJ2-7, with D possibly TRBD2 on 6 matching bases. Trimming left V 5 bases short and J 7 bases short, with 21 bases between. Germline lookup yields CDR1 SQVTM and CDR2 ANQGSEA. The CDR3 sequence is 14 residues long. The CDR3 protein is CSVTGDSRASEQYF. The CDR3 region has the DNA TGCAGCGTTACGGGGGACTCCCGGGCCTCGGAGCAGTACTTC.

This clone was recorded only once. V and J are TRBV6-5 and TRBJ1-1; TRBD1 matches at 10 bases. Germline CDR1 and CDR2: MNHEY and SVGAGI. V was clipped by 2 bases and J by 7 bases; unmatched bases: 10. CDR3 length equals 16 residues. The CDR3 is CASSYIPGTGVDEAFF. The CDR3 region has the DNA TGTGCCAGCAGTTACATTCCAGGGACAGGGGTAGATGAAGCTTTCTTT.

This rearrangement joins TRBV19 to TRBJ2-2; 9 bases agree with TRBD1. V dropped 4 bases and J dropped 6; count of bases not matched to a gene: 9. Germline assignment: CDR1 LNHDA and CDR2 SQIVND (reference sequence). This CDR3 spans 16 amino acids. The CDR3 DNA is TGTGCCAGTAGTACTCGACAGGGGGTGGATTCCGGGGAGCTGTTTTTT. This gives the protein CASSTRQGVDSGELFF.

The chain is built from TRBV11-3 and TRBJ2-2, with 7 nucleotides matching TRBD1. J lost 4 bases, V lost 4 bases, and 6 bases had no gene match. The CDR3 is made up of 15 amino acids. The germline CDR1 and CDR2 sequences are SGHNT and YENEEA. The CDR3 loop is CASSSTGAGTGELFF. The CDR3 DNA follows: TGTGCCAGCAGCTCCACAGGGGCGGGCACCGGGGAGCTGTTTTTT.

The J gene is TRBJ2-7, the V gene TRBV12-5, with D possibly matching TRBD1 (6 bases). CDR3 size: 13 residues. V gave up 2 bases and J gave up 6 bases, with 11 bases separating them. CDR1 and CDR2 from the germline V gene are LGHNT and FRNRAP. CDR3 nucleotide sequence: TGTGCTAGTGGTTTGCACTTAGGGGGCGAGCAGTACTTC. Translation: CASGLHLGGEQYF.

V usage is TRBV6-1 and J usage is TRBJ1-6, with D perhaps TRBD1 (5 bases). Germline CDR1 is MNHNS and CDR2 is SASEGT. The ends were cut back, 2 bases at V and 7 bases at J, with 9 bases in the middle. This CDR3 spans 14 amino acids. CDR3 DNA: TGTGCCAGCAGTGAAACGGGGGGGAATTCACCCCTCCACTTT. Encoded protein: CASSETGGNSPLHF.

Regarding this clone: This sample includes further DNA sequences coding for the same CDR3. The chain combines TRBV5-4 with TRBJ1-3; D ambiguous. The length of the CDR3 is 14 residues. The ends were cut back, 2 bases at V and 1 base at J, with 7 bases in the middle. Germline-derived CDR1 and CDR2 are SGHNT and YYREEE (reference sequence). The CDR3 DNA reads TGTGCCAGCAGCTTCGGAGGGTCTGGAAACACCATATATTTT. The encoded protein is CASSFGGSGNTIYF.

This clone was counted only a few times. This rearrangement joins TRBV13 to TRBJ2-7, with 9 bases matching TRBD1. Germline assignment: CDR1 PRHDT and CDR2 FYEKMQ (reference sequence). The CDR3 covers 14 residues. V lost 5 bases and J lost 3; bases outside the gene matches: 5. The CDR3 nucleotides are TGTGCCAGCAGCCTCCGGGACAGGGTCTACGAGCAGTACTTC. This sequence encodes CASSLRDRVYEQYF.

The gene calls are TRBV7-9 and TRBJ1-2; TRBD1 might be the D (5 bases). V was shortened by 3 bases and J by 6 bases, with 14 bases between the two germline ends. The CDR3 runs 14 residues. Germline CDR1 SEHNR, CDR2 FQNEAQ (reference sequence). CDR3 region: CASSFGGPGDGYTF. The CDR3 region has the DNA TGTGCCAGCAGCTTCGGGGGACCTGGGGATGGCTACACCTTC.

The rearrangement links TRBV19 to TRBJ1-1; unclear D gene. Germline V CDR1 and CDR2: LNHDA, SQIVND (reference sequence). Trimming shortened V by 1 base and J by 7 bases, and 7 bases separated the two germline ends. The CDR3 has 12 residues. The chain's CDR3 is CASSIGGDEAFF. Written as DNA, the CDR3 is TGTGCCAGTAGTATAGGCGGAGATGAAGCTTTCTTT.

V usage is TRBV5-5 and J usage is TRBJ2-1, with D unresolved. The V gene's germline CDR1 is SGHKS and CDR2 YYEKEE (reference sequence). V lost 0 bases and J lost 8, with 6 bases in between. The CDR3 is made up of 12 amino acids. As DNA, the CDR3 is TGTGCCAGCAGCTTGGATCTACATGAGCAGTTCTTC. It codes for CASSLDLHEQFF.

V and J are TRBV2 and TRBJ2-7, with 8 bases fitting TRBD1. J was trimmed by 3 bases and V by 7 bases; bases with no gene match: 5. Germline V gene data show CDR1 as SNHLY and CDR2 as FYNNEI. This CDR3 has 13 residues. As DNA, the CDR3 is TGTGCCAGCACCCGGGACAGGAGCTACGAGCAGTACTTC. Encoded protein: CASTRDRSYEQYF.

The CDR3 here is CASSKGDRVAIQYF. The CDR3 coding sequence is TGTGCCAGCAGTAAGGGCGACAGGGTAGCAATTCAGTACTTC. The rearrangement joins TRBV2 to TRBJ2-4; 7 bases map to TRBD1. The CDR3 sequence is 14 residues long. V dropped 5 bases and J dropped 10; count of bases not matched to a gene: 11. Germline CDR1 and CDR2: SNHLY and FYNNEI.

This clone was detected only a few times. The CDR3 loop is CASSPWTGEAFF. CDR3 coding DNA: TGTGCCAGTAGTCCCTGGACAGGGGAAGCTTTCTTT. This sequence joins TRBV19 and TRBJ1-1; 8 bases agree with TRBD1. This CDR3 has 12 residues. Germline CDR1 LNHDA, CDR2 SQIVND (reference sequence). Germline trimming cut 5 bases from V and 8 bases from J; bases unmatched to any gene: 4.

The chain carries TRBV30 and TRBJ2-1, with 10 bases matching TRBD2. Germline V gene sequence: CDR1 GTSNPN, CDR2 SVGIG (reference sequence). The CDR3 has 13 amino acids. V lost 6 bases to trimming and J lost 5 bases; unmatched junction nucleotides: 4. Here the CDR3 DNA reads TGTGCCTGTAAACTAGCGGGGAACAATGAGCAGTTCTTC. As protein: CACKLAGNNEQFF.

The chain has TRBV27 and TRBJ2-1, with 9 bases matching TRBD1. This CDR3 is built from 15 residues. The ends lost 5 bases at V and 9 bases at J; junction bases unmatched: 11. Germline V gene sequence: CDR1 MNHEY, CDR2 SMNVEV (reference sequence). CDR3 in DNA: TGTGCCAGCAGTCTTCGACAGGGGGTATTAAGTGAGCAGTTCTTC. This sequence encodes CASSLRQGVLSEQFF.

This sequence joins TRBV5-1 and TRBJ2-5; D gene ambiguous. CDR1 and CDR2 (germline): SGHRS, YFSETQ. V was clipped by 3 bases and J by 2 bases, with 14 bases between them. This CDR3 is built from 15 residues. In nucleotides, the CDR3 is TGCGCCAGCAGCTCTCGACACCAACAGCAAGAGACCCAGTACTTC. As protein: CASSSRHQQQETQYF.